This is a list of T cell receptor beta chains from one sample in a study of shared clonotypes between healthy human individuals. Profiled with immunoSEQ multiplex PCR; TCRdb holds only in-frame clones, not every one. The sample records about 480,000 clones, roughly 79% being singletons. Sequences were obtained from PBMCs. The receptors originated from a middle-aged woman in good health. Some clones in this sample may be carry-over from other donors' samples. Each CDR3 is given with its conserved first and last residue. The D gene is left open where the match is weak. Some rows mark clone size as missing; the rest say once, few, many or name a class of expanded clone.

clone_size d_call j_call v_call cdr3_nt cdr3_aa
- - TRBJ2-2 TRBV27 TGTGCCAGCAGTCCACAGGGTTTCGGCGGGGAGCTGTTTTTT CASSPQGFGGELFF
- TRBD2 TRBJ2-5 TRBV2 TGTGCCAGCAGTCGGGCGGGAGACGAGACCCAGTACTTC CASSRAGDETQYF
few - TRBJ1-1 TRBV18 TGTGCCAGCTCACCAGCGGTTGCTGAAGCTTTCTTT CASSPAVAEAFF
- TRBD1 TRBJ2-5 TRBV6-5 TGTGCCAGCAGTCTCAGGGGGTGGGAGACCCAGTACTTC CASSLRGWETQYF
- - TRBJ2-5 TRBV6-5 TGTGCCAGCAGTTACGTTGCGGAACAAGAGACCCAGTACTTC CASSYVAEQETQYF
once TRBD2 TRBJ2-7 TRBV6-8 TGTGCCAGCAGGACGGGAGGGCCTATTCCCTACGAGCAGTACTTC CASRTGGPIPYEQYF
- TRBD2 TRBJ2-1 TRBV19 TGTGCCAGTATTCACCCGGGACTAGCGGGCAATGAGCAGTTCTTC CASIHPGLAGNEQFF
once - TRBJ1-2 TRBV6-1 TGTGCCAGCAGTGGGGGGGTTCTAAACTATGGCTACACCTTC CASSGGVLNYGYTF
many - TRBJ2-7 TRBV7-8 TGTGCCAGCAGCTTAGCATTGCCAGGACCTCCCTACGAGCAGTACTTC CASSLALPGPPYEQYF
once TRBD2 TRBJ2-3 TRBV7-2 TGTGCCAGCAGTTTCGGGACTACACGCACAGATACGCAGTATTTT CASSFGTTRTDTQYF
- TRBD1 TRBJ1-4 TRBV5-4 TGTGCCAGCAGCAGACCAAACAGGGGCAAAGGTGAAAAACTGTTTTTT CASSRPNRGKGEKLFF
many - TRBJ2-7 TRBV4-3 TGCGCCAGCAGCCAAGATGGGACCGGGGGCGAGCAGTACTTC CASSQDGTGGEQYF
- - TRBJ1-3 TRBV30 TGTGCCTGGAGCCTCGGGGGTTTTGGAAACACCATATATTTT CAWSLGGFGNTIYF
- - TRBJ2-1 TRBV19 TGTGCCAGTAGTATCGGGTCACTCTCCTACAATGAGCAGTTCTTC CASSIGSLSYNEQFF
- - TRBJ2-7 TRBV7-6 TGTGCCAGCAGCTTAGTGGTGGGGACCTCCTACGAGCAGTACTTC CASSLVVGTSYEQYF
- - TRBJ1-5 TRBV27 TGTGCCAGCAGTTTAGCCAGGGAAGGCCAGCCCCAGCATTTT CASSLAREGQPQHF
- - TRBJ1-3 TRBV2 TGTGCCAGCAGGATTACCGGTGGGGAATTCAACTCTGGAAACACCATATATTTT CASRITGGEFNSGNTIYF
- - TRBJ2-6 TRBV19 TGTGCCAGTAGTCCCCGCTCTGGGGCCAACGTCCTGACTTTC CASSPRSGANVLTF
- TRBD1 TRBJ1-2 TRBV5-6 TGTGCCAGCAGCTTGTCCGGGACAGGGGATGGCTACACCTTC CASSLSGTGDGYTF
once TRBD1 TRBJ1-2 TRBV5-1 TGCGCCAGCAGCTTGGGGGACAGGGGTTATGGCTACACCTTC CASSLGDRGYGYTF
- - TRBJ1-2 TRBV27 TGTGCCAGCACTAGGCGGGAGGGACCTTATGGCTACACCTTC CASTRREGPYGYTF
- - TRBJ1-1 TRBV2 TGTGCCAGCTGGGGGGGTGGGAACACTGAAGCTTTCTTT CASWGGGNTEAFF
- - TRBJ1-1 TRBV11-2 TGTGCCAGCAGCCTCCAGACTGAAGCTTTCTTT CASSLQTEAFF
- - TRBJ2-7 TRBV6-5 TGTGCCAGCAGTTATTCCGGGACGGGATCCTACGAGCAGTACTTC CASSYSGTGSYEQYF
- TRBD2 TRBJ2-5 TRBV27 TGTGCCAGCAGACAGAGTACTAGCGAGAAGACCCAGTACTTC CASRQSTSEKTQYF
- TRBD1 TRBJ1-4 TRBV5-4 TGTGCCAGCAGCTTGGGACAGGGTGGGAATGAAAAACTGTTTTTT CASSLGQGGNEKLFF
- TRBD2 TRBJ2-3 TRBV6-1 TGTGCCAGCAGTGTTCTTAGCGGGAGTGGAGATACGCAGTATTTT CASSVLSGSGDTQYF
- TRBD2 TRBJ2-5 TRBV29-1 TGCAGCGTTGAAGCGGTGCCTAGCGGGCAGGGGGAGACCCAGTACTTC CSVEAVPSGQGETQYF
- - TRBJ2-7 TRBV20-1 TGCAGTGCTTCGGCCGTTGAGCAGTACTTC CSASAVEQYF
many - TRBJ2-2 TRBV19 TGTGCCACCGACCTCCAGGGGTCCGGGGAGCTGTTTTTT CATDLQGSGELFF
few TRBD1 TRBJ2-2 TRBV5-1 TGCGCCAGCAGGGAGGACAGGGTAGCGAACACCGGGGAGCTGTTTTTT CASREDRVANTGELFF
- - TRBJ2-3 TRBV11-2 TGTGCCAGCAGCTTAGGCCCTAGCGCGAGCACAGATACGCAGTATTTT CASSLGPSASTDTQYF
- - TRBJ2-1 TRBV7-2 TGTGCCAGCAGCCGCGATTTGGGAGGAGACAATGAGCAGTTCTTC CASSRDLGGDNEQFF
- TRBD1 TRBJ1-2 TRBV7-2 TGTGCCAGCAGCTTAGCATCGACAGGGGGCGTTGGCTACACCTTC CASSLASTGGVGYTF
- - TRBJ2-5 TRBV4-1 TGCGCCAGCAGCCAAGAGACCAGACTGGAGACCCAGTACTTC CASSQETRLETQYF
- TRBD1 TRBJ1-1 TRBV18 TGTGCCAGCTCTCGTCTCCGGGACAGGGGGCGCGGGGACACTGAAGCTTTCTTT CASSRLRDRGRGDTEAFF
- - TRBJ2-1 TRBV10-2 TGCGCCAGCAGTGAGTCGAGACTTTACAATGAGCAGTTCTTC CASSESRLYNEQFF
- - TRBJ2-7 TRBV7-8 TGTGCCAGCAGCTTAAGGAGCAAAAGACCCTACGAGCAGTACTTC CASSLRSKRPYEQYF
- - TRBJ2-3 TRBV30 TGTGCCTGGAGTGAGGACACCCGGTATGCAGATACGCAGTATTTT CAWSEDTRYADTQYF